The clone carrying this T cell receptor (beta chain) was picked up a small number of times. This sample is drawn from a study of T cell changes during pregnancy in multiple sclerosis. The germline gives CDR1 SGHRS, CDR2 YFSETQ. With V trimmed by 5 bases and J by 5 bases, 4 bases remained unmatched. The CDR3 loop spans 14 amino acids. TCRdb keeps only in-frame clones here, not all; method: immunoSEQ multiplex PCR. The sample lists some 62,000 clones, about nine tenths occurring once. Source: peripheral blood, taken in the second trimester of pregnancy. The rearrangement uses TRBV5-1 and TRBJ1-6; 7 bases are shared with TRBD1. This clonotype was obtained from a female donor in good health, enrolled as a control in a pregnancy study. The CDR3 spells CASRLGTDNSPLHF. The CDR3 coding sequence is TGCGCCAGCAGACTTGGGACAGATAATTCACCCCTCCACTTT.